These 15 T cell receptor beta chains came from one sample sequenced in a study of T cell changes during pregnancy in multiple sclerosis. Some clones are missing from TCRdb's copy, which holds only in-frame ones; the method was immunoSEQ multiplex PCR. The sample has over 45,000 clones; 70% to 90% are singletons. Source: peripheral blood, taken in the first trimester of pregnancy. These receptors all come from a female donor with multiple sclerosis, enrolled in a pregnancy study.

The V and J genes are TRBV5-1 and TRBJ1-2; no definite D call. The ends were cut back, 4 bases at V and 4 bases at J, with 14 bases in the middle. Germline CDR1 SGHRS, CDR2 YFSETQ. The CDR3 totals 14 residues. The CDR3 nucleotides read TGCGCCAGCAGCCCAGGAACAGAGTTCTATGGCTACACCTTC. It yields the protein CASSPGTEFYGYTF.

J is TRBJ1-1 and V is TRBV5-1, with no clear D. Deletions cut 0 bases from V and 4 bases from J, with 10 bases between. The CDR3 runs to 14 residues. CDR1 and CDR2 (germline): SGHRS, YFSETQ. The DNA for the CDR3 is TGCGCCAGCAGCTTGGGCTCCTTCGGCACTGAAGCTTTCTTT. It codes for CASSLGSFGTEAFF.

CDR3 region: CASSSSDEQFF. The CDR3 DNA reads as TGTGCCAGTTCTAGCAGCGATGAGCAGTTCTTC. V gene TRBV2 combines with J gene TRBJ2-1, with D tentatively TRBD2 (5 bases). Trimming pared 9 bases from V and 8 bases from J, leaving 11 bases between. The CDR3 sequence is 11 residues long. Looked up from germline, CDR1 is SNHLY and CDR2 is FYNNEI. The variable domain in full, completed from reference TRBV2 and TRBJ2-1, reads EPEVTQTPSHQVTQMGQEVILRCVPISNHLYFYWYRQILGQKVEFLVSFYNNEISEKSEIFDDQFSVERPDGSNFTLKIRSTKLEDSAMYFCASSSSDEQFFGPGTRLTVL.

The chain employs TRBV19 and TRBJ1-2; 11 bases fit TRBD1. The CDR3 loop spans 14 amino acids. V lost 4 bases, J lost 7 bases, and 5 bases stayed unmatched. Looked up from germline, CDR1 is LNHDA and CDR2 is SQIVND (reference sequence). The CDR3 DNA is TGTGCCAGTAGTACGGACAGGGGGCGAGGTGGCTACACCTTC. It codes for CASSTDRGRGGYTF. The full variable domain, rest sourced from reference TRBV19 and TRBJ1-2, is DGGITQSPKYLFRKEGQNVTLSCEQNLNHDAMYWYRQDPGQGLRLIYYSQIVNDFQKGDIAEGYSVSREKKESFPLTVTSAQKNPTAFYLCASSTDRGRGGYTFGSGTRLTVV.

This chain links TRBV2 with TRBJ2-1; 7 bases fit TRBD2. With V trimmed by 5 bases and J by 7 bases, 11 bases remained unmatched. CDR1 is SNHLY, CDR2 FYNNEI, per germline. The CDR3 sequence is 15 residues long. As DNA, the CDR3 is TGTGCCAGCAGTCACCCCCAGACTAGCTGGAATGAGCAGTTCTTC. This sequence encodes CASSHPQTSWNEQFF.

V and J are TRBV7-9 and TRBJ1-3, with no clear D. Germline V gives CDR1 SEHNR, CDR2 FQNEAQ (reference sequence). Deletions cut 7 bases from V and 0 bases from J, with 13 bases between. The CDR3 is made up of 15 amino acids. Here the CDR3 DNA reads TGTGCCAGCACCTCCCCCAGTGGCTCTGGAAACACCATATATTTT. Protein product: CASTSPSGSGNTIYF. Variable domain in full (rest from reference TRBV7-9 and TRBJ1-3): DTGVSQNPRHKITKRGQNVTFRCDPISEHNRLYWYRQTLGQGPEFLTYFQNEAQLEKSRLLSDRFSAERPKGSFSTLEIQRTEQGDSAMYLCASTSPSGSGNTIYFGEGSWLTVV.

The chain combines TRBV5-3 with TRBJ1-2, with a weak D call TRBD1 (5 bases). TRBV5-3 is an ORF, and what it does is uncertain. Trimming shortened V by 2 bases and J by 8 bases, and 10 bases separated the two germline ends. CDR3 length: 12 residues. CDR3 nucleotides: TGTGCCAGAAGCTTTTGGGGCCGCGGCTACACCTTC. It yields the protein CARSFWGRGYTF.

The rearrangement links TRBV30 to TRBJ1-4; a possible D gene is TRBD1 (5 bases). V was trimmed by 6 bases and J by 2 bases, leaving 10 bases between them. Germline V CDR1 and CDR2: GTSNPN, SVGIG (reference sequence). This CDR3 region has 13 residues. CDR3 sequence: CACRQKTNEKLFF. The CDR3 DNA reads TGTGCCTGCCGACAGAAGACTAATGAAAAACTGTTTTTT.

The V gene is TRBV4-2, the J gene TRBJ2-1, with unresolved D. From germline, CDR1 is LGHNA and CDR2 YNFKEQ. Trimming stripped 3 bases from V and 0 bases from J, with 9 bases between. This CDR3 spans 15 amino acids. CDR3 sequence (DNA): TGTGCCAGCAGCCAGGGCGATAGCTCCTACAATGAGCAGTTCTTC. Protein sequence: CASSQGDSSYNEQFF.

The chain combines TRBV30 with TRBJ1-5; no clear D gene. CDR3 length: 15 amino acids. V shed 3 bases and J shed 2 bases, with 14 bases lying between them. Looked up from germline, CDR1 is GTSNPN and CDR2 is SVGIG (reference sequence). CDR3 amino acids: CAWSASGLRNQPQHF. The CDR3 DNA sequence: TGTGCCTGGAGCGCTAGCGGGCTGCGCAATCAGCCCCAGCATTTT.

The V and J genes are TRBV6-5 and TRBJ1-3; D remains unclear. V dropped 4 bases and J dropped 0 bases, with 10 bases sitting between them. CDR3 length: 15 amino acids. Germline V gene data show CDR1 as MNHEY and CDR2 as SVGAGI. DNA for the CDR3: TGTGCCAGCAGTTTAAACCGGTACTCTGGAAACACCATATATTTT. Translated: CASSLNRYSGNTIYF.

The chain joins TRBV5-8 to TRBJ1-3; D is ambiguous. Trimming stripped 1 base from V and 4 bases from J, with 9 bases between. In germline, CDR1 is SGHTS, CDR2 YDEGEE. This CDR3 contains 14 residues. The CDR3 region is CASSLWQSGNTIYF. CDR3 bases: TGTGCCAGCAGCTTGTGGCAGTCAGGAAACACCATATATTTT. The whole variable domain, filled in from reference TRBV5-8 and TRBJ1-3, reads EAGVTQSPTHLIKTRGQQATLRCSPISGHTSVYWYQQALGLGLQFLLWYDEGEERNRGNFPPRFSGRQFPNYSSELNVNALELEDSALYLCASSLWQSGNTIYFGEGSWLTVV.

This clone was observed a handful of times. The chain links TRBV6-1 to TRBJ2-7; D is unclear. CDR3 size: 14 residues. The germline CDR1 and CDR2 sequences are MNHNS and SASEGT. V lost 5 bases and J lost 0, with 11 bases in between. The CDR3 loop is CASSSVDNSYEQYF. Here the CDR3 DNA reads TGTGCCAGCAGTTCCGTAGACAACTCCTACGAGCAGTACTTC.

This chain joins TRBV4-2 and TRBJ1-1; tentative D call: TRBD1 (5 bases). CDR1 is LGHNA and CDR2 is YNFKEQ in the germline V gene. The CDR3 contains 19 residues. V was shortened by 1 base and J by 4 bases, with 25 bases between the two germline ends. Here the CDR3 reads CASSQGGGRGPVPSTEAFF. The CDR3 bases are TGTGCCAGCAGCCAAGGGGGGGGGAGGGGCCCAGTGCCGAGCACTGAAGCTTTCTTT.

The chain recombines TRBV6-6 with TRBJ2-4; 13 bases are a match to TRBD2. V gave up 2 bases and J gave up 9 bases; unmatched junction bases: 7. Per the germline V gene, CDR1 is MNHNY and CDR2 is SVGAGI (reference sequence). The CDR3 spans 16 residues. In nucleotides, the CDR3 is TGTGCCAGCAGTTACACTAGCGGGGGGGCTGCTGGCATTCAGTACTTC. It translates to CASSYTSGGAAGIQYF.